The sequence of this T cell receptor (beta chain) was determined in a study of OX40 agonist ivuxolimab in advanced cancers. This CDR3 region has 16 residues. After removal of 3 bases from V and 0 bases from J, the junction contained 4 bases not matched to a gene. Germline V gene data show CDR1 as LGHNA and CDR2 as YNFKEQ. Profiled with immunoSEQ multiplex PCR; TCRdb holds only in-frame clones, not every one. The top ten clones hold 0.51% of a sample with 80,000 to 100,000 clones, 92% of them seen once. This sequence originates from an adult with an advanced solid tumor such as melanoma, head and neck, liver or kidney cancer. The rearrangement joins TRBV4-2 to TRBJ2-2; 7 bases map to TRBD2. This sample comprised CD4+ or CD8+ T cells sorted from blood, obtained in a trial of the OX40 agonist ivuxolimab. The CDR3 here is CASSQMGGSNTGELFF. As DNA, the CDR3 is TGTGCCAGCAGCCAGATGGGAGGGTCGAACACCGGGGAGCTGTTTTTT.